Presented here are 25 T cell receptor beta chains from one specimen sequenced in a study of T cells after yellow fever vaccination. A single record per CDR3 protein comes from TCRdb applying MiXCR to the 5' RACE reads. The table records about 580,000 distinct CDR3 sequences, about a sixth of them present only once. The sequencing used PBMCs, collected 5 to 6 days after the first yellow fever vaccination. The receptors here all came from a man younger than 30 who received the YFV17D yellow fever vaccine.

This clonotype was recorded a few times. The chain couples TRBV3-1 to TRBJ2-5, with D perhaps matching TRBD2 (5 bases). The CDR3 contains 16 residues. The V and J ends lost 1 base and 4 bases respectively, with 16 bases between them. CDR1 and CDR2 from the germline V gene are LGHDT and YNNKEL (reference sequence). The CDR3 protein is CASSQVAHRTRETQYF. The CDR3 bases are TGTGCCAGCAGCCAAGTAGCGCATAGGACGAGAGAGACCCAGTACTTC.

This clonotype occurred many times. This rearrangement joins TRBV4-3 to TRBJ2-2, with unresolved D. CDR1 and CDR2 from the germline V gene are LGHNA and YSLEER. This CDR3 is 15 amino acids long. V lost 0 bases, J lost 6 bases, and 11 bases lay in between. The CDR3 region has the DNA TGCGCCAGCAGCCAAGATCTGGAGTTTTCCGGGGAGCTGTTTTTT. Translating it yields CASSQDLEFSGELFF.

The CDR3 nucleotides are TGCGCCAGCAGCTTGGCAGCAGGGGCTACCGGGGAGCTGTTTTTT. It yields the protein CASSLAAGATGELFF. The chain recombines TRBV5-1 with TRBJ2-2, with a weak D call TRBD1 (6 bases). Per germline, CDR1 SGHRS and CDR2 YFSETQ. CDR3 size: 15 residues. V lost 0 bases and J 5 bases, leaving 11 bases between the germline ends.

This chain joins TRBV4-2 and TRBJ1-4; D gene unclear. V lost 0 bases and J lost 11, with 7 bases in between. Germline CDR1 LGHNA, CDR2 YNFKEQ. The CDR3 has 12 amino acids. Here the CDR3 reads CASSQEGIKLFF. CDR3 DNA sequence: TGTGCCAGCAGCCAAGAAGGGATCAAACTGTTTTTT.

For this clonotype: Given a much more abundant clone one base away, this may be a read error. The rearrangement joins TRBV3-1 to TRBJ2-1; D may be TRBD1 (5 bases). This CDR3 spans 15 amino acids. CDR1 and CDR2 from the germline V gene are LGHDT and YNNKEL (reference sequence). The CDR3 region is CASSQVQVSYNVQFF. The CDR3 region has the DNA TGTGCCAGCAGCCAAGTACAGGTGTCCTACAATGTGCAGTTCTTC.

CDR3 coding DNA: TGCAGTGCTTTCCTCCCAGGTGGCACTGAAGCTTTCTTT. It specifies CSAFLPGGTEAFF. This chain links TRBV20-1 with TRBJ1-1; no reliable D call. Germline V CDR1 and CDR2: DFQATT, SNEGSKA (reference sequence). The CDR3 has 13 residues. V was clipped by 5 bases and J by 4 bases, with 14 bases between them.

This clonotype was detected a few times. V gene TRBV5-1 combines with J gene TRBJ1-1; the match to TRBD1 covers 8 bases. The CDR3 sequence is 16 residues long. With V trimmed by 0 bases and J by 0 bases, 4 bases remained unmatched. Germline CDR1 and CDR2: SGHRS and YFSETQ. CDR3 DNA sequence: TGCGCCAGCAGCTTGGCGTTGGGACAGGTGAACACTGAAGCTTTCTTT. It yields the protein CASSLALGQVNTEAFF.

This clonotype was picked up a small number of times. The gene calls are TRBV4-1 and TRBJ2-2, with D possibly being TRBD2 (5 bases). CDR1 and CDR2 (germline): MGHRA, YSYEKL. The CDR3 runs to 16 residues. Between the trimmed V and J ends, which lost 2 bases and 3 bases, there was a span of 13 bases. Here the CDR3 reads CASSQLEDDDTGELFF. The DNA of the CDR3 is TGCGCCAGCAGCCAATTGGAGGACGACGACACCGGGGAGCTGTTTTTT.

The CDR3: CASSDPGRDTQYF. The CDR3 DNA reads TGTGCCAGCAGTGATCCGGGGCGGGATACGCAGTATTTT. V usage is TRBV6-2 or TRBV6-3 and J usage is TRBJ2-3; possibly TRBD1 or TRBD2 for D (5 bases each). The CDR3 covers 13 residues. In germline, CDR1 is MNHEY, CDR2 SVGEGT. V was cut by 5 bases and J by 6 bases, with 12 bases left in between.

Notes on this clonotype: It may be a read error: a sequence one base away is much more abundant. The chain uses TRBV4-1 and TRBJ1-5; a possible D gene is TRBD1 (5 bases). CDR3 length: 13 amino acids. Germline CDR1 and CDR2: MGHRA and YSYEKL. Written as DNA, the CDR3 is TGCACCAGCAGCCAAGAAGGGGCAGGGAGCCAGCATTTT. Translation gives CTSSQEGAGSQHF.

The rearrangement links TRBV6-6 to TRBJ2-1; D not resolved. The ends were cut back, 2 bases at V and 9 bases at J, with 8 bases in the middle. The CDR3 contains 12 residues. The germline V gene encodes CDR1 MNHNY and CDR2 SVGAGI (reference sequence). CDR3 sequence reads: CASSYAALEQFF. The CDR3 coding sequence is TGTGCCAGCAGTTACGCCGCTCTTGAGCAGTTCTTC.

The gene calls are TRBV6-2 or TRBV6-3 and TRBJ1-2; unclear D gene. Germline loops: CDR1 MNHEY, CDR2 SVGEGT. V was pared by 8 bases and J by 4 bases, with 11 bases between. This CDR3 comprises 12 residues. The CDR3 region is CASGQAAYGYTF. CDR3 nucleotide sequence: TGTGCCAGCGGCCAGGCGGCCTATGGCTACACCTTC.

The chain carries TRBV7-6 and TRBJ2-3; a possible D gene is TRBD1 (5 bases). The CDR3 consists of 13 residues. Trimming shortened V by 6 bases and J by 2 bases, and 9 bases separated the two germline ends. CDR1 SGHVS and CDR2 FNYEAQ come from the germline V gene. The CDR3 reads CASRGEVTDTQYF. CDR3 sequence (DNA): TGTGCCAGCAGAGGGGAAGTCACAGATACGCAGTATTTT.

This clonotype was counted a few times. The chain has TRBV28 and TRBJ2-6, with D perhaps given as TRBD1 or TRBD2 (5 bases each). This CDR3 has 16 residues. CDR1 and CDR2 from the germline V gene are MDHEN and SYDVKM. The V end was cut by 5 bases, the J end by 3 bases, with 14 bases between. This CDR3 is CASSDSKGRGANVLTF. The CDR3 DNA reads TGTGCCAGCAGTGACTCGAAGGGACGTGGGGCCAACGTCCTGACTTTC. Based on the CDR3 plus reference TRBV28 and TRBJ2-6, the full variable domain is DVKVTQSSRYLVKRTGEKVFLECVQDMDHENMFWYRQDPGLGLRLIYFSYDVKMKEKGDIPEGYSVSREKKERFSLILESASTNQTSMYLCASSDSKGRGANVLTFGAGSRLTVL.

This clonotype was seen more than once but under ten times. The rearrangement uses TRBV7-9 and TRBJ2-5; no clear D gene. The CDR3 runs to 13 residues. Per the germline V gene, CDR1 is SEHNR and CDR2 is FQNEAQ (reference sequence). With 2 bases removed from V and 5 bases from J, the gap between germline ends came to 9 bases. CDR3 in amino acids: CASSLTPEETQYF. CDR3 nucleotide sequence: TGTGCCAGCAGCTTAACGCCGGAGGAGACCCAGTACTTC.

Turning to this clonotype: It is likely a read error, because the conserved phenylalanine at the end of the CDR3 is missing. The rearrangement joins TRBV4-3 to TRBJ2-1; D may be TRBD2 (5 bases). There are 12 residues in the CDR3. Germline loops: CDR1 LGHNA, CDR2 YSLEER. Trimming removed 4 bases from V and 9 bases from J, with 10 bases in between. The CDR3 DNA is TGCGCCAGCAGCCTCCGAGGGAGTGAGCAGTTCTCC. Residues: CASSLRGSEQFS.

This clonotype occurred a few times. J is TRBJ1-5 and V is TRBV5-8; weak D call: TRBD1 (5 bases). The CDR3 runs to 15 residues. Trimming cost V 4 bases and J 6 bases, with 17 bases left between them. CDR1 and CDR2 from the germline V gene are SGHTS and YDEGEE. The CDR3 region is CASSPGHPGGQPQHF. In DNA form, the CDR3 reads TGTGCCAGCAGCCCCGGACACCCTGGGGGTCAGCCCCAGCATTTT.

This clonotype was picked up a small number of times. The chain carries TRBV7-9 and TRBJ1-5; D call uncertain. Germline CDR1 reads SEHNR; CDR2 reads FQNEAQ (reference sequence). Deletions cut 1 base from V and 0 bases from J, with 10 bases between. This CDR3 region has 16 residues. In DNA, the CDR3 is TGTGCCAGCAGCTTAGGTACAGCCGTTAGCAATCAGCCCCAGCATTTT. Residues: CASSLGTAVSNQPQHF.

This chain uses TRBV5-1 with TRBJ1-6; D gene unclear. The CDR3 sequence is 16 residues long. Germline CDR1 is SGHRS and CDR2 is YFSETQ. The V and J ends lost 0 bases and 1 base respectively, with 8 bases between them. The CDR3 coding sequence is TGCGCCAGCAGCTTGGAGGGTGGATCCTATAATTCACCCCTCCACTTT. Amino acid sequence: CASSLEGGSYNSPLHF.

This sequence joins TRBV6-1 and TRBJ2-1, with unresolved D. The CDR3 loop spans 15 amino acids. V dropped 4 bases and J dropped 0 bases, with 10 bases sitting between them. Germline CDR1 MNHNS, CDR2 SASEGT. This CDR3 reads CASSGPTRSYNEQFF. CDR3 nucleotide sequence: TGTGCCAGCAGTGGGCCGACCCGCTCCTACAATGAGCAGTTCTTC.

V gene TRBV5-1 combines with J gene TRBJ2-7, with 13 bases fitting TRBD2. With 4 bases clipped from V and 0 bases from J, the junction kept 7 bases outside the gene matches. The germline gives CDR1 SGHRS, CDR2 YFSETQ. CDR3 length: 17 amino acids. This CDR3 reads CASSLGLAGASSYEQYF. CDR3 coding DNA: TGCGCCAGCAGCCTAGGACTAGCGGGGGCCAGCTCCTACGAGCAGTACTTC.

CDR3 DNA sequence: TGTGCCAGCAGCGCTAGGGGCGGGAACACTGAAGCTTTCTTT. Translating gives CASSARGGNTEAFF. The chain uses TRBV9 and TRBJ1-1, with TRBD1 as a possible D gene (5 bases). CDR3 length: 14 amino acids. CDR1 is SGDLS, CDR2 YYNGEE, per germline. The V end lost 3 bases, the J end lost 1 base, and 10 bases lay between the germline ends.

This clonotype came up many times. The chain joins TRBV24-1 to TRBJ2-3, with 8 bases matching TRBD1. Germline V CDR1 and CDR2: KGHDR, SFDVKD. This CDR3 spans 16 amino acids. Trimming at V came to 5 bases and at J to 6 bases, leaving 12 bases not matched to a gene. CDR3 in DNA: TGTGCCACCAGTGGCAAACAGGGGGAAGGTACGGATACGCAGTATTTT. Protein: CATSGKQGEGTDTQYF.

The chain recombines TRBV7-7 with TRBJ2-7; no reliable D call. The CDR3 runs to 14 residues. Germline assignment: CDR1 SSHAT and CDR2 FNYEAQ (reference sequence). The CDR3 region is CASSLGTLPGEQYV. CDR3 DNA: TGTGCTAGCAGCTTAGGTACCCTACCAGGCGAGCAGTACGTC.

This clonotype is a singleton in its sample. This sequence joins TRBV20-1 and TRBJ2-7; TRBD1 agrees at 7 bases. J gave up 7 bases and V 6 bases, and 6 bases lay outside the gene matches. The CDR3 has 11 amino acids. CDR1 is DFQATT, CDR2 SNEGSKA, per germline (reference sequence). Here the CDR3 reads CSARDREEQYF. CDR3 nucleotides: TGCAGTGCGCGCGACAGGGAGGAGCAGTACTTC.